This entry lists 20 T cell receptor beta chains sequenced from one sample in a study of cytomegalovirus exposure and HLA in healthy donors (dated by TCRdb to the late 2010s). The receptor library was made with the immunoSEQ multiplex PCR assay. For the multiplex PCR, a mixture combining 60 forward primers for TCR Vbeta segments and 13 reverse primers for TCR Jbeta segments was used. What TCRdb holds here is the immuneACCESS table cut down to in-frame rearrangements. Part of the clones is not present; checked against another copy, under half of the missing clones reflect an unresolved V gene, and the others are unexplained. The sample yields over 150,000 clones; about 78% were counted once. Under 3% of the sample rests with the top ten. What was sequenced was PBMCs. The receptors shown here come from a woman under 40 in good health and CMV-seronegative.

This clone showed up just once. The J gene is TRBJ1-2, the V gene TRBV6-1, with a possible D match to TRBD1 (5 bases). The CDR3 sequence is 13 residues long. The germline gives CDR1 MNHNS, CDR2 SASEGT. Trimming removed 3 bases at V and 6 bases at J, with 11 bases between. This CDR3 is CASSETGTHGYTF. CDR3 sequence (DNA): TGTGCCAGCAGTGAGACCGGGACTCATGGCTACACCTTC.

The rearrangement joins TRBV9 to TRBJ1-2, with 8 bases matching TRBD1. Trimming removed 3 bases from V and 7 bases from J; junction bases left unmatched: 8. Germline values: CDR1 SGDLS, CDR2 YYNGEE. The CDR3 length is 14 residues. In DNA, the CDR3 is TGTGCCAGCAGCGCTGGACAGGGCGGGGGTGGCTACACCTTC. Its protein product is CASSAGQGGGGYTF.

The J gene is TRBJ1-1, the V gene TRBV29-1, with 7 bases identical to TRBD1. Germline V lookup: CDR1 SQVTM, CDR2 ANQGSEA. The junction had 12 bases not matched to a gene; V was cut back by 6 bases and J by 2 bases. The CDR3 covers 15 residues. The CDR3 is CSVVQGPHPNTEAFF. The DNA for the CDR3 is TGCAGCGTCGTACAGGGGCCGCACCCCAACACTGAAGCTTTCTTT. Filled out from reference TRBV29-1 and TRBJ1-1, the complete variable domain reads SAVISQKPSRDICQRGTSLTIQCQVDSQVTMMFWYRQQPGQSLTLIATANQGSEATYESGFVIDKFPISRPNLTFSTLTVSNMSPEDSSIYLCSVVQGPHPNTEAFFGQGTRLTVV.

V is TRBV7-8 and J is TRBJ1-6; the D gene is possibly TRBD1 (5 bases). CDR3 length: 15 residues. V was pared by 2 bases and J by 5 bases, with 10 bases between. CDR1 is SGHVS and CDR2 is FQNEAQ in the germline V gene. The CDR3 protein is CASSLSGGNNSPLHF. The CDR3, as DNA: TGTGCCAGCAGCTTATCCGGGGGAAATAATTCACCCCTCCACTTT.

CDR3 region: CASSFTTGSYGYTF. CDR3 coding DNA: TGTGCCAGCAGCTTCACGACAGGGTCCTATGGCTACACCTTC. The rearrangement uses TRBV7-9 and TRBJ1-2; 7 nucleotides match TRBD1. The junction had 5 bases not matched to a gene; V was cut back by 3 bases and J by 4 bases. In germline, CDR1 is SEHNR, CDR2 FQNEAQ (reference sequence). The CDR3 length is 14 residues.

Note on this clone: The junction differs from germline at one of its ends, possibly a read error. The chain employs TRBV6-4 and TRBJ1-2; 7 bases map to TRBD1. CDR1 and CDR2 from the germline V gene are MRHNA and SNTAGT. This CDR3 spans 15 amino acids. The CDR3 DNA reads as TGTGCCAGCAGTGAGGCGGAGACAGGGCACAATGGCTACCCCTTC. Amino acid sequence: CASSEAETGHNGYPF.

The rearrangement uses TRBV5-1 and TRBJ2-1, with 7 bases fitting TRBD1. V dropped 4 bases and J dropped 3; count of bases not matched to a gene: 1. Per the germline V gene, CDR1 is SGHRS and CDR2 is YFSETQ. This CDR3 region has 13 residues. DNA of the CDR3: TGCGCCAGCAGCCGGGACAGCTACAATGAGCAGTTCTTC. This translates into CASSRDSYNEQFF.

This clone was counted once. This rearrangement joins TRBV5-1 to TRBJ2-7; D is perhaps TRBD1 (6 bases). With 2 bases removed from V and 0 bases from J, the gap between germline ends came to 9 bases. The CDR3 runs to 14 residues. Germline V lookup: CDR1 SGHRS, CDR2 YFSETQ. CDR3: CASSFGQNSYEQYF. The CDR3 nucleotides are TGCGCCAGCAGCTTTGGACAGAACTCCTACGAGCAGTACTTC.

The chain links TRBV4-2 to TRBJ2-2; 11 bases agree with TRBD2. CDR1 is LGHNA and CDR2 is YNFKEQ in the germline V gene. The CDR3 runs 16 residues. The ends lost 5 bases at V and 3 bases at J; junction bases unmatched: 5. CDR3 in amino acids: CASSARTSGHTGELFF. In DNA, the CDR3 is TGTGCCAGCAGCGCCCGGACTAGCGGGCACACCGGGGAGCTGTTTTTT.

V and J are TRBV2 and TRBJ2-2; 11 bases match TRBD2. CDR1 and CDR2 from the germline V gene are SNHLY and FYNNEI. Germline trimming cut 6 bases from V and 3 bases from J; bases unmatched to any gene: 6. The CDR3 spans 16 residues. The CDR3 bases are TGTGCCAGCAGGTCACCGGGACTAGCGGACACCGGGGAGCTGTTTTTT. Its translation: CASRSPGLADTGELFF. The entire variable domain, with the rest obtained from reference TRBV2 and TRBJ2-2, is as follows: EPEVTQTPSHQVTQMGQEVILRCVPISNHLYFYWYRQILGQKVEFLVSFYNNEISEKSEIFDDQFSVERPDGSNFTLKIRSTKLEDSAMYFCASRSPGLADTGELFFGEGSRLTVL.

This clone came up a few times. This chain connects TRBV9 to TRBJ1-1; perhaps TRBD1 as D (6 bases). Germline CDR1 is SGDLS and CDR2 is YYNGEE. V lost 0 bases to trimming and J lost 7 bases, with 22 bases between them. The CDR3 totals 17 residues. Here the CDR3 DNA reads TGTGCCAGCAGCGTAGCGTCCGGGGGGCTGACTGACCTTGAAGCTTTCTTT. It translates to CASSVASGGLTDLEAFF.

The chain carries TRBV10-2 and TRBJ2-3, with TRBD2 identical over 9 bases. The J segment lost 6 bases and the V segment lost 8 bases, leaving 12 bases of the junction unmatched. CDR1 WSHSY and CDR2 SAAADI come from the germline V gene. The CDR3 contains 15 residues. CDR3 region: CASSGTSLSLDTQYF. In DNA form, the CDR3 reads TGCGCCAGCTCTGGGACTAGCTTATCCCTCGATACGCAGTATTTT.

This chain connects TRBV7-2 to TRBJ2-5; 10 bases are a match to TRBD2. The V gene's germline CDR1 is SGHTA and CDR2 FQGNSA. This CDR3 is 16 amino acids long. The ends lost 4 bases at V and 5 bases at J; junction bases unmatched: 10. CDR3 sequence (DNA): TGTGCCAGCAGCTCGACTAGCGGGCCTTATGTGGAGACCCAGTACTTC. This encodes CASSSTSGPYVETQYF. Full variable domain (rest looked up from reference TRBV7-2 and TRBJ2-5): GAGVSQSPSNKVTEKGKDVELRCDPISGHTALYWYRQSLGQGLEFLIYFQGNSAPDKSGLPSDRFSAERTGGSVSTLTIQRTQQEDSAVYLCASSSTSGPYVETQYFGPGTRLLVL.

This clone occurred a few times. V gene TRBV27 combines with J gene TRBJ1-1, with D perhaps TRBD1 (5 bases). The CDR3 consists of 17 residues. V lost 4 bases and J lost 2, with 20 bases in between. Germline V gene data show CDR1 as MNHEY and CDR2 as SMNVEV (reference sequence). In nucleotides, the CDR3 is TGTGCCAGCAGTTCCCGCCGGGGGGGTCGGGAAAACACTGAAGCTTTCTTT. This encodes CASSSRRGGRENTEAFF.

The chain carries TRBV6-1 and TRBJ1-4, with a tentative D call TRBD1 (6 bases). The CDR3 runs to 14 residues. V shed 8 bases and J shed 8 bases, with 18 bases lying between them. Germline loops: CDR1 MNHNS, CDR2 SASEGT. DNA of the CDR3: TGTGCCAGCCTTACGGGGGGCGCAGGGGAAAAACTGTTTTTT. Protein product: CASLTGGAGEKLFF.

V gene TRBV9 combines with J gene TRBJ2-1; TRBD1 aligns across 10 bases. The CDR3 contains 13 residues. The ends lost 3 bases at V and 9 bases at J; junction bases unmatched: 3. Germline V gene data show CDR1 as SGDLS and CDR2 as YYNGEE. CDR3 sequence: CASSETGGGEQFF. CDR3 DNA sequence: TGTGCCAGCAGCGAGACAGGGGGCGGTGAGCAGTTCTTC.

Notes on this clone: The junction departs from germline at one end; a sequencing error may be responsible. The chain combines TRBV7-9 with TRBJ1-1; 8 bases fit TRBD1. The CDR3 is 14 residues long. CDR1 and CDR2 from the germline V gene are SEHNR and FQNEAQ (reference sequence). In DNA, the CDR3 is TGTTCCAGCAGCTTTCAGGGGGCGATCACTGAAGCTTTCTTT. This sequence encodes CSSSFQGAITEAFF.

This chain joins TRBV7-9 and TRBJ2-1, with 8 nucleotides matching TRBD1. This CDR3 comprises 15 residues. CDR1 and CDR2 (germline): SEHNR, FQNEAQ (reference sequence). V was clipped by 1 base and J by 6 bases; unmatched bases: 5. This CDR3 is CASSLGQGAGNEQFF. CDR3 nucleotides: TGTGCCAGCAGCTTAGGCCAGGGGGCCGGCAATGAGCAGTTCTTC.

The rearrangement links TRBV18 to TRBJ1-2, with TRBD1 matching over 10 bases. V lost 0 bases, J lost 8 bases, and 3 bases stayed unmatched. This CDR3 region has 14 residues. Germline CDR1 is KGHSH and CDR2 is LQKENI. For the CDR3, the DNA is TGTGCCAGCTCACCACCGGCGGACAGGGGGGGCTACACCTTC. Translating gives CASSPPADRGGYTF.

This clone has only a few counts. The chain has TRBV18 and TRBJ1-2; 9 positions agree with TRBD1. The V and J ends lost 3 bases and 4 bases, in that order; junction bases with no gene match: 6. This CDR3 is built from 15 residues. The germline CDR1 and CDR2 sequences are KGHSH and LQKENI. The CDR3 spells CASSPGQGSSYGYTF. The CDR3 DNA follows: TGTGCCAGCTCACCCGGACAGGGGTCCTCCTATGGCTACACCTTC.